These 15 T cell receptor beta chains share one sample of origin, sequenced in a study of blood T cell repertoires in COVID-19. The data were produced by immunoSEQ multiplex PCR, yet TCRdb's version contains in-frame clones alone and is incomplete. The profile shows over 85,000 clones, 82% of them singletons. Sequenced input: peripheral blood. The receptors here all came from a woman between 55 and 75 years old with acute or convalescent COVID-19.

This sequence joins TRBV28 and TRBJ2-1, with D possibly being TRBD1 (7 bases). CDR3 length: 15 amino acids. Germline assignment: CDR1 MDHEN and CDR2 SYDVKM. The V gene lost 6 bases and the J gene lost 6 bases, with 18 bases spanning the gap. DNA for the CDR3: TGTGCCAGCAGCCCCTCAGGGGGGCTTGGCAATGAGCAGTTCTTC. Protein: CASSPSGGLGNEQFF.

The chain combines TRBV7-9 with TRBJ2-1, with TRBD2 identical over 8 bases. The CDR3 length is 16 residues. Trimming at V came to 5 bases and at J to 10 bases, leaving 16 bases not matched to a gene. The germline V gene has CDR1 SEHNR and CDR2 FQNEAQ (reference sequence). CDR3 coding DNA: TGTGCCAGCAGCGCGGCGGGTAGCGGGGCTGTAGGGGAGCAGTTCTTC. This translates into CASSAAGSGAVGEQFF.

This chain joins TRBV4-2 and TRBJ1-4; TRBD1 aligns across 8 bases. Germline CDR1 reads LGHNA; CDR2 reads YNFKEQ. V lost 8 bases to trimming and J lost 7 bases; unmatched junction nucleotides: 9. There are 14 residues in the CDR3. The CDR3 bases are TGTGCCAGCTCTGGATGGACAGGGCTTGAAAAACTGTTTTTT. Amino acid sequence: CASSGWTGLEKLFF.

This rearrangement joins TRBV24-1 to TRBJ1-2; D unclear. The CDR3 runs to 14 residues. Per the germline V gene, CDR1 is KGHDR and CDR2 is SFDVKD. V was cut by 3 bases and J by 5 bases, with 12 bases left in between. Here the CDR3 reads CATSDRETGYGYTF. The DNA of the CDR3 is TGTGCCACCAGTGATCGGGAGACCGGTTATGGCTACACCTTC.

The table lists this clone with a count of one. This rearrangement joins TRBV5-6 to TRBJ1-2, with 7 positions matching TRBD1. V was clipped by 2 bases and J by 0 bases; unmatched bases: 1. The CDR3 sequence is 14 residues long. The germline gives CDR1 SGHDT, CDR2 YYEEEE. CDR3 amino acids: CASSLQGPNYGYTF. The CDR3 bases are TGTGCCAGCAGCTTACAGGGGCCTAACTATGGCTACACCTTC.

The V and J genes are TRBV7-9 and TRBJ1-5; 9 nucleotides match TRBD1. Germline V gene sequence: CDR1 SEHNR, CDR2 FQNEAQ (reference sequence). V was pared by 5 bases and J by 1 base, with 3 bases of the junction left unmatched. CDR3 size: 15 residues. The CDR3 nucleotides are TGTGCCAGCAGCGGGGGGACAGGGAGCAATCAGCCCCAGCATTTT. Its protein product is CASSGGTGSNQPQHF.

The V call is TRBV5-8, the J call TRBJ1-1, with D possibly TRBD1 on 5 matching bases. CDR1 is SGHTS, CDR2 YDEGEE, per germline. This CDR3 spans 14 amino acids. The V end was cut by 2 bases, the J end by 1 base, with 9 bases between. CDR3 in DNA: TGTGCCAGCAGCTTCGGGGGGAAGAACACTGAAGCTTTCTTT. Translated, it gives CASSFGGKNTEAFF.

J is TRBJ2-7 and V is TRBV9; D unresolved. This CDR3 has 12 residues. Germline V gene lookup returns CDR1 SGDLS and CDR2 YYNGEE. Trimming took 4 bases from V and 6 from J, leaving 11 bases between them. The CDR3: CASSHILGEQYF. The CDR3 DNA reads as TGTGCCAGCAGCCACATTCTTGGCGAGCAGTACTTC.

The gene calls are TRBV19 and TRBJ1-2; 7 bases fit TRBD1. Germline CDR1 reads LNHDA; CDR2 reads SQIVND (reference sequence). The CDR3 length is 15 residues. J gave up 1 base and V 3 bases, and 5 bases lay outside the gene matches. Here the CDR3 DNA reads TGTGCCAGTAGTATCGGGACAGCGTATAACTATGGCTACACCTTC. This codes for CASSIGTAYNYGYTF.

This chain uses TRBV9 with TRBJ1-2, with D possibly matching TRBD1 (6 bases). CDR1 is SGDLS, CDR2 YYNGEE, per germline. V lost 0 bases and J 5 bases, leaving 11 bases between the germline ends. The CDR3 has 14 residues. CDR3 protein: CASSVGDITYGYTF. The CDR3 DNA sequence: TGTGCCAGCAGCGTAGGGGACATTACTTATGGCTACACCTTC.

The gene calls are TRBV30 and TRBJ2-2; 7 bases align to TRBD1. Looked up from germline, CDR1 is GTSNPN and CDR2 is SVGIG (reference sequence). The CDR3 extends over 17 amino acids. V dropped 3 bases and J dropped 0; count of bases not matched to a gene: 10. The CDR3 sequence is CAWSRLRQGPNTGELFF. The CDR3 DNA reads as TGTGCCTGGAGCCGCCTCCGACAGGGCCCGAACACCGGGGAGCTGTTTTTT.

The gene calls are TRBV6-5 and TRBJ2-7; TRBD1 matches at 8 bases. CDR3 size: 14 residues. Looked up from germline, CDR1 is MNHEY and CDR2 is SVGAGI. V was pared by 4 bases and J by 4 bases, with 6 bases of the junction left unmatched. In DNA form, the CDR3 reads TGTGCCAGCAGTTGGGGGACAGGTCGGTACGAGCAGTACTTC. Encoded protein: CASSWGTGRYEQYF.

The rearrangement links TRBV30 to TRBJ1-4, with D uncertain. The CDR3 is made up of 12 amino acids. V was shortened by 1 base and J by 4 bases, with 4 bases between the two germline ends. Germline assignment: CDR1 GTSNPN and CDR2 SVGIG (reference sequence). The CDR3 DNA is TGTGCCTGGAGTGCGTATAATGAAAAACTGTTTTTT. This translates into CAWSAYNEKLFF.

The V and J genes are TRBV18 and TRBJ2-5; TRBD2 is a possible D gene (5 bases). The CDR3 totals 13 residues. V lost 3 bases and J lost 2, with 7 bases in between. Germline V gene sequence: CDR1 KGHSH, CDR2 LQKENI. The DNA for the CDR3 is TGTGCCAGCTCACCCGGACTTCAAGAGACCCAGTACTTC. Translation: CASSPGLQETQYF.

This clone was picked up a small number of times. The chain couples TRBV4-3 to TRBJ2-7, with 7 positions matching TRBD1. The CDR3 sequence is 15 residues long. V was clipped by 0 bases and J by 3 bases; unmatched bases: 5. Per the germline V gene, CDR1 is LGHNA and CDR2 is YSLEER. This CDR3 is CASSQEGQAVYEQYF. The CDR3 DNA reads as TGCGCCAGCAGCCAAGAAGGACAGGCAGTCTACGAGCAGTACTTC.